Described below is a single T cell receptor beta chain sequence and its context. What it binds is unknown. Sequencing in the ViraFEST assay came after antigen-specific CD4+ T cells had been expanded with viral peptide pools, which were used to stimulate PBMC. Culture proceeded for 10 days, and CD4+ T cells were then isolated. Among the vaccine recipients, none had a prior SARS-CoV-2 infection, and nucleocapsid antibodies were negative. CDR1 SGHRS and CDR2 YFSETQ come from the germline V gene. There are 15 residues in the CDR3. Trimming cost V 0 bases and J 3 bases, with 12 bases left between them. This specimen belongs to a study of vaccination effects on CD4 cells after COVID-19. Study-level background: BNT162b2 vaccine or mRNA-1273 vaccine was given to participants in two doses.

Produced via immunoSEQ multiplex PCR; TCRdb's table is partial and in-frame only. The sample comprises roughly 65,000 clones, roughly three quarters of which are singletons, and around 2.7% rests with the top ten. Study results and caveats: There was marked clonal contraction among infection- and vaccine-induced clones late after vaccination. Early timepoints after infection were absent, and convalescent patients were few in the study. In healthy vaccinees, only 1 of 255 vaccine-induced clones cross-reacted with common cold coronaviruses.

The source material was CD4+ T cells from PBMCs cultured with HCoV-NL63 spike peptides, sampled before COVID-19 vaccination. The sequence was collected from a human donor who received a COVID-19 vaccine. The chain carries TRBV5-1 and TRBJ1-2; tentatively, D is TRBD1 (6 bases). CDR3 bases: TGCGCCAGCAGCTTGGCCGGGACACCGGACTATGGCTACACCTTC. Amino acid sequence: CASSLAGTPDYGYTF.